The 2 T cell receptor beta chains presented below share a single source sample, sequenced in a study of blood T cell repertoires in COVID-19. Sequencing used immunoSEQ multiplex PCR; TCRdb keeps in-frame clones, though not all of them. The sample has around 120,000 clones; 87% are singletons. Source material: peripheral blood. The receptor source for this set is a woman aged 70-85 years with acute or convalescent COVID-19.

The chain employs TRBV9 and TRBJ1-2; 7 bases line up with TRBD1. V trimming: 3 bases; J trimming: 4 bases; junction bases outside the gene matches: 12. Germline lookup yields CDR1 SGDLS and CDR2 YYNGEE. The CDR3 covers 16 residues. The CDR3 sequence is CASSAVTPTGPYGYTF. The CDR3 bases are TGTGCCAGCAGCGCCGTAACACCGACAGGGCCCTATGGCTACACCTTC.

The V call is TRBV3-1 (or the pseudogene TRBV3-2), the J call TRBJ2-1; D gene ambiguous. The CDR3 totals 12 residues. Germline assignment: CDR1 LGHDT and CDR2 YNNKEL (reference sequence). The V gene lost 2 bases and the J gene lost 7 bases, with 6 bases spanning the gap. The CDR3 DNA reads as TGTGCCAGCAGCCAAACAAGAAATGAGCAGTTCTTC. Protein product: CASSQTRNEQFF.